This T cell receptor (beta chain) was documented in a study of blood T cell repertoires in COVID-19. Background on the study: Material from acute and convalescent COVID-19 was sourced from the United States, Italy and Spain. Nucleic acid was either cDNA or gDNA, and it came from T cells, B-cell-depleted T cells, or PBMCs.

The CDR3 is 12 amino acids. Germline values: CDR1 SGDLS, CDR2 YYNGEE. V was shortened by 2 bases and J by 5 bases, with 4 bases between the two germline ends. Per the authors' pipeline: Using reference gene primer amplification, nucleated cell counts were estimated. Here immunoSEQ multiplex PCR was the method, and the copy in TCRdb shows in-frame clones only, minus some. V and J calls and clone size are those listed in that table; D and trimming were worked out from the DNA. Here the sample spans around 280,000 clones, around 84% being singletons. Sequencing was done on a sample of peripheral blood. This receptor was identified in a man aged 65 to 79 with acute or convalescent COVID-19. The V call is TRBV9, the J call TRBJ2-2; no firm D call. CDR3 DNA sequence: TGTGCCAGCAGCGTCCTAACCGGGGAGCTGTTTTTT. Translating gives CASSVLTGELFF.